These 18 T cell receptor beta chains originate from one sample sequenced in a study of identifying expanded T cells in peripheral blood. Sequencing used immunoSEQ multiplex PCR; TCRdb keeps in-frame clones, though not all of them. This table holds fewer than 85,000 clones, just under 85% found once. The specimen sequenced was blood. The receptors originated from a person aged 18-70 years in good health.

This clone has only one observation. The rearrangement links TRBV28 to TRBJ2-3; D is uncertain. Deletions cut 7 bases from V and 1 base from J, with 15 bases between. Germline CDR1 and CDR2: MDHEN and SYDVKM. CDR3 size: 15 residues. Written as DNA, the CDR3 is TGTGCCAGCACCAGCCCAGGATTCGGCACAGATACGCAGTATTTT. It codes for CASTSPGFGTDTQYF.

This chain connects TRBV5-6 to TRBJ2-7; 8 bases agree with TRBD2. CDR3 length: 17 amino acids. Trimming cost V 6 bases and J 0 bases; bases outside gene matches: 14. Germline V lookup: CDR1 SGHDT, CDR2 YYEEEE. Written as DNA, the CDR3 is TGTGCCAGCACCCCTATGTCTAGCGGGCTACTCTCCTACGAGCAGTACTTC. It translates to CASTPMSSGLLSYEQYF.

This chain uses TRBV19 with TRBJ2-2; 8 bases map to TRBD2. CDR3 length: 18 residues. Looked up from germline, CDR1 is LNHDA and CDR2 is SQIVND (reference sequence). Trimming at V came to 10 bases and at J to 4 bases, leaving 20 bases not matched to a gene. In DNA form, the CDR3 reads TGTGCCACCTTATCGAGGGGGATAGCGGGAATTCGCACCGGGGAGCTGTTTTTT. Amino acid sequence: CATLSRGIAGIRTGELFF.

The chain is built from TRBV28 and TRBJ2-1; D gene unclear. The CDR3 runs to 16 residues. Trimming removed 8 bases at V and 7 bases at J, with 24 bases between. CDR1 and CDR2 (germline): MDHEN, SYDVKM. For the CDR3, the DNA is TGTGCCAGCGTCCCCCCCTTGGCGCAAGAGAGAAATGAGCAGTTCTTC. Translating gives CASVPPLAQERNEQFF.

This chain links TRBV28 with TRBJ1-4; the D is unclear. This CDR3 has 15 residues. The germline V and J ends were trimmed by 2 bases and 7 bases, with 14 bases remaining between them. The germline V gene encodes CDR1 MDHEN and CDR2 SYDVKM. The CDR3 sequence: CASSLSAVQIEKLFF. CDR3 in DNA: TGTGCCAGCAGTTTAAGTGCAGTACAAATTGAAAAACTGTTTTTT. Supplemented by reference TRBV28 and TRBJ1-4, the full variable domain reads DVKVTQSSRYLVKRTGEKVFLECVQDMDHENMFWYRQDPGLGLRLIYFSYDVKMKEKGDIPEGYSVSREKKERFSLILESASTNQTSMYLCASSLSAVQIEKLFFGSGTQLSVL.

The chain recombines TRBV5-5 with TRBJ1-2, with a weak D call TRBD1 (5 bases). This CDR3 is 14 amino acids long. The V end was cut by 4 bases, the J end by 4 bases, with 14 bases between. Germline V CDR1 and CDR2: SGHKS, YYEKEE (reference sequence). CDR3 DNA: TGTGCCAGCAGCAAGGACAACGGGATCTATGGCTACACCTTC. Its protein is CASSKDNGIYGYTF.

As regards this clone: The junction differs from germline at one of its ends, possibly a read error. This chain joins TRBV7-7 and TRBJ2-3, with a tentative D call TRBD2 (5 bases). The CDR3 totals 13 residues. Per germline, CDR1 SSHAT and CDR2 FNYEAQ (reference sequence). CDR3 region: CASSFGERDTQYF. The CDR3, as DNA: TGTGCTAGCAGCTTTGGGGAGAGGGATACGCAGTATTTT.

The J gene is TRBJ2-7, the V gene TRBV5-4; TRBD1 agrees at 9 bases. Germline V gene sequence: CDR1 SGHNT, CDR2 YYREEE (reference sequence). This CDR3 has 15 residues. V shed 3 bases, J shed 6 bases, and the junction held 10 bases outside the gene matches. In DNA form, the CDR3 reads TGTGCCAGCAGCTATCTACAGGGGGCGCAGGGCGAGCAGTACTTC. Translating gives CASSYLQGAQGEQYF.

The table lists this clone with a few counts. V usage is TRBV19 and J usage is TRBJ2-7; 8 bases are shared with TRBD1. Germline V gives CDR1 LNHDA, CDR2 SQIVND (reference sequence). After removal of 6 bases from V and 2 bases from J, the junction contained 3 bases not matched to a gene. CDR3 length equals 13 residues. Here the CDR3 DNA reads TGTGCCAGTAGGACAGGGGCGGCCTACGAGCAGTACTTC. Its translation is CASRTGAAYEQYF.

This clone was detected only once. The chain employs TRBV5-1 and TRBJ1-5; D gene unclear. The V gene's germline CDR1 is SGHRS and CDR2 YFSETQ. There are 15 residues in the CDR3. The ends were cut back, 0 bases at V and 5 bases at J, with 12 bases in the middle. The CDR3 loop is CASSLDGKRDQPQHF. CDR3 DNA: TGCGCCAGCAGCTTGGATGGTAAGCGCGATCAGCCCCAGCATTTT.

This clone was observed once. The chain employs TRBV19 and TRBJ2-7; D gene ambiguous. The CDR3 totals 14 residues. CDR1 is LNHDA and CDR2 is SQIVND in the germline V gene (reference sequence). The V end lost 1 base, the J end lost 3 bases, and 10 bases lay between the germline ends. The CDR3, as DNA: TGTGCCAGTAGTATAGTCGGCAGCAACTACGAGCAGTACTTC. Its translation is CASSIVGSNYEQYF.

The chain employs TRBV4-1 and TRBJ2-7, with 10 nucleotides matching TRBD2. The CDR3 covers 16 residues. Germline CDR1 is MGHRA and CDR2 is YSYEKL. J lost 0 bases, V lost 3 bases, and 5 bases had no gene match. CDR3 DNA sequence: TGCGCCAGCAGCCATGGGACTAGCGTGAGCTCCTACGAGCAGTACTTC. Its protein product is CASSHGTSVSSYEQYF.

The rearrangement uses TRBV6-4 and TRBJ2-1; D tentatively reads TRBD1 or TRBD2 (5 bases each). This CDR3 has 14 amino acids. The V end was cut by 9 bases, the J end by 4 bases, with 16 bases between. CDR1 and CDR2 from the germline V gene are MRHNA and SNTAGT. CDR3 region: CASSRDAGYNEQFF. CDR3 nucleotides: TGTGCCAGTAGCCGGGACGCCGGTTACAATGAGCAGTTCTTC.

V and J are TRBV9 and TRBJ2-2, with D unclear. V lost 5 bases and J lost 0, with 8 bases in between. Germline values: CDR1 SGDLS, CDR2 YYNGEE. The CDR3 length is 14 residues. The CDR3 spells CASRAVPNTGELFF. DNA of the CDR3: TGTGCCAGCAGGGCAGTTCCGAACACCGGGGAGCTGTTTTTT.

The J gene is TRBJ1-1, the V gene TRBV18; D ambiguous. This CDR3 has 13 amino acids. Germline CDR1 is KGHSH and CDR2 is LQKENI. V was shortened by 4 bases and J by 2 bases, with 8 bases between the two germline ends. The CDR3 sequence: CASSLGINTEAFF. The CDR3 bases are TGTGCCAGCTCACTTGGGATTAACACTGAAGCTTTCTTT. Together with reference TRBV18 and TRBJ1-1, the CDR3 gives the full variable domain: NAGVMQNPRHLVRRRGQEARLRCSPMKGHSHVYWYRQLPEEGLKFMVYLQKENIIDESGMPKERFSAEFPKEGPSILRIQQVVRGDSAAYFCASSLGINTEAFFGQGTRLTVV.

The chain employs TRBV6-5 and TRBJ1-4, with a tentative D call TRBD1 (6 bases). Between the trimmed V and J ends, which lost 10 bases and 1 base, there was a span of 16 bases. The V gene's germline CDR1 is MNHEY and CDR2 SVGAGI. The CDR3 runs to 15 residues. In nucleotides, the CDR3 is TGTGCCACCTCGACAGGAATCCTAACTAATGAAAAACTGTTTTTT. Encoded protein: CATSTGILTNEKLFF.

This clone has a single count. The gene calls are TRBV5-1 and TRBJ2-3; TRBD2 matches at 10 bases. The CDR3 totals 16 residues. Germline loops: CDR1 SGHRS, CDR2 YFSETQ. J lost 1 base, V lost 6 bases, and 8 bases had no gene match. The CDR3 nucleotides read TGCGCCAGCACCCGGGACGGGACTAGCGGCACAGATACGCAGTATTTT. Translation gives CASTRDGTSGTDTQYF.

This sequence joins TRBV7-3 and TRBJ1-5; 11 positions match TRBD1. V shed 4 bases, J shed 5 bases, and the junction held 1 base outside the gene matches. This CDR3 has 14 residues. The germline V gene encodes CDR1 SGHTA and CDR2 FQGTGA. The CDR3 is CASSWDRGDQPQHF. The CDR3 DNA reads TGTGCCAGCAGCTGGGACAGGGGGGATCAGCCCCAGCATTTT.